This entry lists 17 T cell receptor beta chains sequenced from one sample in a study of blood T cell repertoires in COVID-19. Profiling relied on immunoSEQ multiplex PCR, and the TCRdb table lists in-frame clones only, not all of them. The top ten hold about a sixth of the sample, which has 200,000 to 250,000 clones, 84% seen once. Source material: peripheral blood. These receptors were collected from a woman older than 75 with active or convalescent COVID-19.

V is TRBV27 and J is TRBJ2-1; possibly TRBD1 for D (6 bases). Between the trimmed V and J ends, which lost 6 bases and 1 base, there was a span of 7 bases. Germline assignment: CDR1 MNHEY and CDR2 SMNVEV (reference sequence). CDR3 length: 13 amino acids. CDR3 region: CASRQGSYNEQFF. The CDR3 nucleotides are TGTGCCAGCAGACAGGGATCCTACAATGAGCAGTTCTTC.

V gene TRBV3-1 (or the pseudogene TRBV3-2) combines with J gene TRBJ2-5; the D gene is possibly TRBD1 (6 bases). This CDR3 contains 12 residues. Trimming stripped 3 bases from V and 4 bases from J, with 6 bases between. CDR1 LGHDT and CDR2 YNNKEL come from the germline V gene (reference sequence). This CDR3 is CASSHRGETQYF. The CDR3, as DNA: TGTGCCAGCAGCCACAGGGGAGAGACCCAGTACTTC.

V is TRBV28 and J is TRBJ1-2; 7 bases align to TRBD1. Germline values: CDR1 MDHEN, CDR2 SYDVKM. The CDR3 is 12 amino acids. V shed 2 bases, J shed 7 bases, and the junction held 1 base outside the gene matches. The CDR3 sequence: CASSLQGGGYTF. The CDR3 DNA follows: TGTGCCAGCAGTTTACAGGGGGGTGGCTACACCTTC.

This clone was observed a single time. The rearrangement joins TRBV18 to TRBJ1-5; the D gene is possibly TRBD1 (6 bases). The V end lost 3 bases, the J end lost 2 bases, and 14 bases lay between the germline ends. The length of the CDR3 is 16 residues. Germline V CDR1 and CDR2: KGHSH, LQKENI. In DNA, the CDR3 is TGTGCCAGCTCACCTGAGGGGGGGGGAGGCAATCAGCCCCAGCATTTT. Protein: CASSPEGGGGNQPQHF.

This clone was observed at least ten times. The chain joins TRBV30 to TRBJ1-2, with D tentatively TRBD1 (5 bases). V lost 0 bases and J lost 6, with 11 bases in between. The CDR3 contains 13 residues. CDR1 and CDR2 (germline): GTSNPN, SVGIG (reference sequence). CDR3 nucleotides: TGTGCCTGGAGTGTGGGGGGGTTTGATGGCTACACCTTC. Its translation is CAWSVGGFDGYTF. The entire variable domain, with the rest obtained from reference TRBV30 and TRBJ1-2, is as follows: SQTIHQWPATLVQPVGSPLSLECTVEGTSNPNLYWYRQAAGRGLQLLFYSVGIGQISSEVPQNLSASRPQDRQFILSSKKLLLSDSGFYLCAWSVGGFDGYTFGSGTRLTVV.

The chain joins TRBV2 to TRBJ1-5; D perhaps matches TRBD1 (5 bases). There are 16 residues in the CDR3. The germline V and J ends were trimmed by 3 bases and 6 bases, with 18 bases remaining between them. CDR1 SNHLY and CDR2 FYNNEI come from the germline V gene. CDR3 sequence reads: CASSDSIMGGGQPQHF. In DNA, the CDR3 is TGTGCCAGCAGTGATTCTATTATGGGGGGTGGTCAGCCCCAGCATTTT.

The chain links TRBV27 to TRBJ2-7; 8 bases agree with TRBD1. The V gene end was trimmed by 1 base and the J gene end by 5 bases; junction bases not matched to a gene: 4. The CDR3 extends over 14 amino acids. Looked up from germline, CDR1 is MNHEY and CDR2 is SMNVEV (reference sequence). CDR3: CASSLWTGNHEQYF. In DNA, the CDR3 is TGTGCCAGCAGTTTATGGACAGGGAACCACGAGCAGTACTTC.

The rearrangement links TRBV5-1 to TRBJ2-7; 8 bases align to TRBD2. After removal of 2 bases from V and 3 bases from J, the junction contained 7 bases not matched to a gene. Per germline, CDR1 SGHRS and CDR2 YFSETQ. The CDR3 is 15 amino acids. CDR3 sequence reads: CASSLGSGDFYEQYF. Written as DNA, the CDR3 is TGCGCCAGCAGCTTAGGTAGCGGGGACTTCTACGAGCAGTACTTC. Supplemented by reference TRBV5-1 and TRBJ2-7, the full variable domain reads KAGVTQTPRYLIKTRGQQVTLSCSPISGHRSVSWYQQTPGQGLQFLFEYFSETQRNKGNFPGRFSGRQFSNSRSEMNVSTLELGDSALYLCASSLGSGDFYEQYFGPGTRLTVT.

CDR3 protein: CASSLRGQMNTEAFF. CDR3 bases: TGTGCCAGCAGCTTGCGGGGACAGATGAACACTGAAGCTTTCTTT. The chain joins TRBV5-4 to TRBJ1-1; 7 bases match TRBD1. The CDR3 has 15 amino acids. Germline CDR1 SGHNT, CDR2 YYREEE (reference sequence). After removal of 1 base from V and 0 bases from J, the junction contained 3 bases not matched to a gene.

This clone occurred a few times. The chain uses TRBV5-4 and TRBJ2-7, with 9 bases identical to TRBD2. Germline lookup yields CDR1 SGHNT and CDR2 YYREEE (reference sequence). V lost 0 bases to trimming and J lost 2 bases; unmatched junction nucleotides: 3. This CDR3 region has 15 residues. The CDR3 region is CASSLGAGGTYEQYF. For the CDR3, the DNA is TGTGCCAGCAGCTTGGGAGCGGGAGGTACCTACGAGCAGTACTTC.

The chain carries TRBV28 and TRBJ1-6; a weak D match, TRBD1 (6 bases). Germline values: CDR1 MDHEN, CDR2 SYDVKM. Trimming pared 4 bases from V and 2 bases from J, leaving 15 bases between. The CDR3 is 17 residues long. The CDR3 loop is CASSSHPGDAYNSPLHF. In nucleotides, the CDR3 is TGTGCCAGCAGTTCCCATCCAGGGGACGCCTATAATTCACCCCTCCACTTT. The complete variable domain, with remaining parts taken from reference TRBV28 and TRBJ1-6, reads DVKVTQSSRYLVKRTGEKVFLECVQDMDHENMFWYRQDPGLGLRLIYFSYDVKMKEKGDIPEGYSVSREKKERFSLILESASTNQTSMYLCASSSHPGDAYNSPLHFGNGTRLTVT.

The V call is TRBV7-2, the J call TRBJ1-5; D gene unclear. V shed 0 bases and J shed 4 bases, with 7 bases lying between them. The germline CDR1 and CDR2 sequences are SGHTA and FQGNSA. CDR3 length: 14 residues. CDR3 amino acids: CASSLARENQPQHF. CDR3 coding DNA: TGTGCCAGCAGCTTAGCGCGGGAGAATCAGCCCCAGCATTTT.

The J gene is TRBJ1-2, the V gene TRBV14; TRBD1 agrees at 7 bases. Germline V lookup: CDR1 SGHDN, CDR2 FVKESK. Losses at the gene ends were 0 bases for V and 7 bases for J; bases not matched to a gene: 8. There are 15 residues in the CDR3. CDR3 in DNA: TGTGCCAGCAGCCAAGATGCCGGACAGGTTACTGGCTACACCTTC. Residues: CASSQDAGQVTGYTF.

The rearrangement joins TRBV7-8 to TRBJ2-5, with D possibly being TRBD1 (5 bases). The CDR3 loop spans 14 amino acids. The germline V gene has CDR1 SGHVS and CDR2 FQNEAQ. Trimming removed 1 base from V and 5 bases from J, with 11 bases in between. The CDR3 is CASSLVKGPETQYF. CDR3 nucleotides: TGTGCCAGCAGCTTAGTAAAGGGGCCGGAGACCCAGTACTTC.

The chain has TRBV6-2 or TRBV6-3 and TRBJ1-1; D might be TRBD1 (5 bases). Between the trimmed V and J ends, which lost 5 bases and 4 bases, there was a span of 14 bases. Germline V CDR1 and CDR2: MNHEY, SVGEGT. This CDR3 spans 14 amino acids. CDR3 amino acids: CASSLQDLITEAFF. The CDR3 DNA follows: TGTGCCAGCAGTCTACAGGATTTGATCACTGAAGCTTTCTTT.

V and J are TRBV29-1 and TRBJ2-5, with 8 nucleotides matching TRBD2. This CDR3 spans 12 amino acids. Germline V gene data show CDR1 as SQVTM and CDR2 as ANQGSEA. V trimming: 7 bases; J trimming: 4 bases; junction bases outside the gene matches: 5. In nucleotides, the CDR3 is TGCAGCGCTCCGGGGGGGGGAGAGACCCAGTACTTC. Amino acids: CSAPGGGETQYF.

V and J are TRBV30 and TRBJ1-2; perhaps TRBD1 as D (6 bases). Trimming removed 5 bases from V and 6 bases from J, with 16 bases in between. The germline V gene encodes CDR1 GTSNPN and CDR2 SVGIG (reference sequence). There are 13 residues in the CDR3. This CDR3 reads CAWGDNGDDGYTF. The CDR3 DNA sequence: TGTGCCTGGGGGGACAATGGTGACGATGGCTACACCTTC.